Following are 26 T cell receptor beta chains from one sample sequenced in a study of TIL therapy for anti-PD-1-resistant metastatic lung cancer. The libraries were made with immunoSEQ v3. The repertoire was sequenced with immunoSEQ multiplex PCR; TCRdb's copy has only in-frame clones and lacks some. The table includes roughly 20,000 clones, around 82% detected once. Time point of the sample: pre-treatment sample, taken before nivolumab and TIL therapy. The material sequenced was blood, taken at baseline. All receptors come from a person between 30 and 79 years old with non-small cell lung cancer.

V is TRBV6-1 and J is TRBJ2-6; D ambiguous. The CDR3 has 15 amino acids. Per the germline V gene, CDR1 is MNHNS and CDR2 is SASEGT. The V and J ends lost 6 bases and 0 bases respectively, with 9 bases between them. The CDR3 reads CASSEPSSGANVLTF. CDR3 DNA sequence: TGTGCCAGCAGCGAACCTTCCTCTGGGGCCAACGTCCTGACTTTC.

The gene calls are TRBV5-4 and TRBJ1-2; no clear D. Germline V lookup: CDR1 SGHNT, CDR2 YYREEE (reference sequence). Trimming took off 0 bases at V and 8 bases at J, with 14 bases between the two ends. The CDR3 contains 14 residues. The CDR3 here is CASSLVEPTAGYTF. The DNA for the CDR3 is TGTGCCAGCAGCTTGGTGGAGCCGACGGCGGGCTACACCTTC.

The V call is TRBV9, the J call TRBJ1-2; D is perhaps TRBD1 (5 bases). The CDR3 has 13 residues. V lost 3 bases and J 5 bases, leaving 11 bases between the germline ends. Per germline, CDR1 SGDLS and CDR2 YYNGEE. Here the CDR3 DNA reads TGTGCCAGCAGCGGAACAGGAACTTATGGCTACACCTTC. This gives the protein CASSGTGTYGYTF.

The chain joins TRBV5-1 to TRBJ2-5; D remains ambiguous. Deletions cut 0 bases from V and 1 base from J, with 4 bases between. Germline V gene sequence: CDR1 SGHRS, CDR2 YFSETQ. CDR3 length: 13 residues. The CDR3 region is CASSLAVQETQYF. CDR3 sequence (DNA): TGCGCCAGCAGCTTGGCAGTCCAAGAGACCCAGTACTTC.

The J gene is TRBJ2-2, the V gene TRBV6-5, with D possibly TRBD2 on 5 matching bases. V lost 4 bases and J lost 4, with 13 bases in between. The CDR3 is made up of 15 amino acids. Germline values: CDR1 MNHEY, CDR2 SVGAGI. The chain's CDR3 is CASSSPTSSTGELFF. The CDR3 DNA reads as TGTGCCAGCAGTTCCCCTACTAGTTCCACCGGGGAGCTGTTTTTT.

The V and J genes are TRBV11-2 and TRBJ2-2; 7 bases map to TRBD2. Trimming took 4 bases from V and 4 from J; bases not matched to a gene: 6. CDR3 length: 15 residues. CDR1 and CDR2 (germline): SGHAT, FQNNGV. CDR3 amino acids: CASSSPAGITGELFF. The CDR3 DNA sequence: TGTGCCAGCAGCTCGCCAGCGGGAATCACCGGGGAGCTGTTTTTT.

The rearrangement uses TRBV7-9 and TRBJ1-2; D is ambiguous. The CDR3 length is 15 residues. V was shortened by 2 bases and J by 8 bases, with 18 bases between the two germline ends. The germline gives CDR1 SEHNR, CDR2 FQNEAQ (reference sequence). As DNA, the CDR3 is TGTGCCAGCAGCTTAAGTTCCGCTGAATTGGGAGGCTACACCTTC. Its protein is CASSLSSAELGGYTF.

CDR3 protein: CASSFDRGGWNGYTF. The CDR3 DNA sequence: TGTGCCAGCAGCTTCGACCGAGGAGGGTGGAATGGCTACACCTTC. This chain links TRBV7-2 with TRBJ1-2, with D unclear. Germline V lookup: CDR1 SGHTA, CDR2 FQGNSA. The CDR3 is 15 residues long. Trimming shortened V by 3 bases and J by 6 bases, and 17 bases separated the two germline ends.

V and J are TRBV30 and TRBJ2-2; D not resolved. Deletions cut 2 bases from V and 4 bases from J, with 17 bases between. This CDR3 has 16 residues. CDR1 and CDR2 (germline): GTSNPN, SVGIG (reference sequence). The CDR3 DNA follows: TGTGCCTGGAGTCGATCATCATTGGTAGTCACCGGGGAGCTGTTTTTT. It encodes CAWSRSSLVVTGELFF.

Regarding this clone: This sample includes further DNA sequences coding for the same CDR3. This chain uses TRBV5-1 with TRBJ2-7; the match to TRBD2 covers 8 bases. Germline-derived CDR1 and CDR2 are SGHRS and YFSETQ. The CDR3 consists of 15 residues. Trimming at V came to 3 bases and at J to 4 bases, leaving 9 bases not matched to a gene. The CDR3 DNA sequence: TGCGCCAGCAGCTGGACCGGGACTAGGATATACGAGCAGTACTTC. It specifies CASSWTGTRIYEQYF.

This rearrangement joins TRBV28 to TRBJ1-3; unclear D gene. The germline V gene encodes CDR1 MDHEN and CDR2 SYDVKM. Trimming stripped 7 bases from V and 0 bases from J, with 13 bases between. The CDR3 length is 15 residues. CDR3 protein: CASTDRVSSGNTIYF. In DNA form, the CDR3 reads TGTGCCAGCACCGATCGGGTTAGCTCTGGAAACACCATATATTTT.

CDR3 in amino acids: CSVREDRGLYEQYF. The DNA of the CDR3 is TGCAGCGTTCGGGAGGACAGGGGGCTCTACGAGCAGTACTTC. The chain joins TRBV29-1 to TRBJ2-7; the match to TRBD1 covers 11 bases. Germline CDR1 reads SQVTM; CDR2 reads ANQGSEA. V lost 5 bases, J lost 3 bases, and 6 bases stayed unmatched. CDR3 length: 14 amino acids.

This chain connects TRBV9 to TRBJ2-1; 10 bases match TRBD2. V shed 0 bases and J 7 bases; nucleotides not matched to a gene: 7. Germline V lookup: CDR1 SGDLS, CDR2 YYNGEE. The CDR3 length is 16 residues. The CDR3 reads CASSVDSGRALNEQFF. The CDR3 DNA follows: TGTGCCAGCAGCGTAGACAGCGGGAGGGCCCTGAATGAGCAGTTCTTC. The entire variable domain, with the rest obtained from reference TRBV9 and TRBJ2-1, is as follows: DSGVTQTPKHLITATGQRVTLRCSPRSGDLSVYWYQQSLDQGLQFLIQYYNGEERAKGNILERFSAQQFPDLHSELNLSSLELGDSALYFCASSVDSGRALNEQFFGPGTRLTVL.

The V gene is TRBV6-5, the J gene TRBJ2-7, with a possible D match to TRBD2 (6 bases). Germline V gives CDR1 MNHEY, CDR2 SVGAGI. Trimming stripped 6 bases from V and 6 bases from J, with 15 bases between. The CDR3 length is 13 residues. In DNA, the CDR3 is TGTGCCAGCAGACCTACTAGCTTAGGCGAGCAGTACTTC. Encoded protein: CASRPTSLGEQYF.

This chain links TRBV13 with TRBJ2-3, with 11 bases that match TRBD2. Trimming cost V 5 bases and J 4 bases; bases outside gene matches: 14. The germline V gene encodes CDR1 PRHDT and CDR2 FYEKMQ (reference sequence). CDR3 length equals 18 residues. The chain's CDR3 is CASSIRGVAGGRSDTQYF. CDR3 sequence (DNA): TGTGCCAGCAGCATACGCGGCGTAGCGGGGGGGCGGTCAGATACGCAGTATTTT.

The rearrangement uses TRBV5-6 and TRBJ2-2; 10 bases match TRBD1. In germline, CDR1 is SGHDT, CDR2 YYEEEE. Trimming took 4 bases from V and 5 from J; bases not matched to a gene: 8. The CDR3 is made up of 16 amino acids. CDR3 protein: CASSPVPGQGTGELFF. In DNA form, the CDR3 reads TGTGCCAGCAGCCCAGTCCCGGGACAGGGGACCGGGGAGCTGTTTTTT.

V gene TRBV6-4 combines with J gene TRBJ1-5, with D possibly being TRBD1 (5 bases). This CDR3 contains 13 residues. Germline-derived CDR1 and CDR2 are MRHNA and SNTAGT. With 6 bases removed from V and 5 bases from J, the gap between germline ends came to 11 bases. The CDR3 nucleotides are TGTGCCAGCAGCAGGGAGGCGGATCAGCCCCAGCATTTT. It encodes CASSREADQPQHF.

The chain is built from TRBV19 and TRBJ1-2; unclear D gene. The V end lost 1 base, the J end lost 0 bases, and 9 bases lay between the germline ends. CDR3 length equals 15 residues. Germline CDR1 and CDR2: LNHDA and SQIVND (reference sequence). CDR3 DNA: TGTGCCAGTAGTATAGGTTGGGATTCTAACTATGGCTACACCTTC. This gives the protein CASSIGWDSNYGYTF.

The CDR3 sequence is CASSVRDISYNEQFF. CDR3 nucleotide sequence: TGTGCCAGCAGCGTCCGGGACATATCCTACAATGAGCAGTTCTTC. The chain has TRBV9 and TRBJ2-1; D is perhaps TRBD1 (6 bases). V was pared by 2 bases and J by 1 base, with 10 bases between. The CDR3 runs to 15 residues. Germline V gene sequence: CDR1 SGDLS, CDR2 YYNGEE.

This clone was counted a few times. The gene calls are TRBV7-9 and TRBJ2-7, with D possibly being TRBD2 (5 bases). This CDR3 is 15 amino acids long. Trimming pared 4 bases from V and 1 base from J, leaving 14 bases between. Germline V gives CDR1 SEHNR, CDR2 FQNEAQ (reference sequence). The CDR3 DNA is TGTGCCAGCAGCTCTACCACTAGTGAGTCCTACGAGCAGTACTTC. Translation: CASSSTTSESYEQYF.

This clone showed up just a few times. This chain links TRBV7-9 with TRBJ1-2; D is unresolved. Trimming shortened V by 5 bases and J by 0 bases, and 7 bases separated the two germline ends. This CDR3 contains 13 residues. Germline CDR1 SEHNR, CDR2 FQNEAQ (reference sequence). CDR3 coding DNA: TGTGCCAGCAGCCAGGACGCTAACTATGGCTACACCTTC. Translating it yields CASSQDANYGYTF.

V is TRBV4-2 and J is TRBJ1-4; D remains unclear. V shed 0 bases and J shed 4 bases, with 12 bases lying between them. The CDR3 length is 16 residues. Per germline, CDR1 LGHNA and CDR2 YNFKEQ. The CDR3 loop reads CASSQDWGRINEKLFF. In DNA form, the CDR3 reads TGTGCCAGCAGCCAAGATTGGGGTAGAATTAATGAAAAACTGTTTTTT.

The chain recombines TRBV7-3 with TRBJ2-1, with TRBD2 matching 15 bases. Germline loops: CDR1 SGHTA, CDR2 FQGTGA. V trimming: 1 base; J trimming: 6 bases; junction bases outside the gene matches: 13. This CDR3 region has 20 residues. CDR3 loop: CASSLRPPGLAGGYGNEQFF. The CDR3 bases are TGTGCCAGCAGCTTAAGGCCGCCGGGACTAGCGGGAGGTTACGGCAATGAGCAGTTCTTC.

The chain uses TRBV7-6 and TRBJ1-4, with D maybe TRBD1 (6 bases). CDR1 is SGHVS and CDR2 is FNYEAQ in the germline V gene. Trimming pared 2 bases from V and 5 bases from J, leaving 18 bases between. There are 17 residues in the CDR3. The CDR3 is CASSLNQGGRKNEKLFF. In DNA, the CDR3 is TGTGCCAGCAGCTTAAACCAAGGGGGAAGAAAAAATGAAAAACTGTTTTTT.

This rearrangement joins TRBV18 to TRBJ1-2; D is perhaps TRBD1 (5 bases). This CDR3 contains 15 residues. Trimming shortened V by 4 bases and J by 3 bases, and 15 bases separated the two germline ends. In germline, CDR1 is KGHSH, CDR2 LQKENI. The CDR3 nucleotides are TGTGCCAGCTCACTCACCCGGGACCGATACTATGGCTACACCTTC. This encodes CASSLTRDRYYGYTF.

This sequence joins TRBV7-2 and TRBJ2-1; TRBD2 agrees at 9 bases. The CDR3 consists of 15 residues. Looked up from germline, CDR1 is SGHTA and CDR2 is FQGNSA. J gave up 6 bases and V 3 bases, and 6 bases lay outside the gene matches. The CDR3 DNA follows: TGTGCCAGCAGCTTGGCCTGGACTAGCGTCAATGAGCAGTTCTTC. Its translation is CASSLAWTSVNEQFF. Variable domain in full (rest from reference TRBV7-2 and TRBJ2-1): GAGVSQSPSNKVTEKGKDVELRCDPISGHTALYWYRQSLGQGLEFLIYFQGNSAPDKSGLPSDRFSAERTGGSVSTLTIQRTQQEDSAVYLCASSLAWTSVNEQFFGPGTRLTVL.